This passage covers 12 T cell receptor beta chains from one sample sequenced in a study of Ad26.COV2.S vaccination and SARS-CoV-2 variants. Libraries were prepared by immunoSEQ multiplex PCR; TCRdb keeps only in-frame clonotypes and omits some of them. The sample consists of about 350,000 clones, roughly nine tenths of them appearing once. Specified treatment: about 20 received Ad26.COV2.S at low or high dose, single or two shots; five or six received placebo; per-sample allocation not given. Sampling was performed 63 days after the first vaccine or placebo injection. Specimen: peripheral blood, collected in a trial of Ad26.COV2.S vaccine versus placebo. The source of these receptors is a person aged 18 to 59 who received the Ad26.COV2.S COVID-19 vaccine or a placebo.

This chain joins TRBV7-2 and TRBJ1-5; D is undetermined. Trimming took off 5 bases at V and 8 bases at J, with 13 bases between the two ends. The CDR3 is 13 residues long. Germline values: CDR1 SGHTA, CDR2 FQGNSA. CDR3 coding DNA: TGTGCCAGCAGCCTCGAAGGAGCGGAGCCCCAGCATTTT. Amino acid sequence: CASSLEGAEPQHF.

The CDR3 DNA sequence: TGTGCCAGCCTGGGTGTGCGTGGCTACACCTTC. Translation: CASLGVRGYTF. The rearrangement uses TRBV12-3 or TRBV12-4 and TRBJ1-2; unclear D gene. Trimming took off 8 bases at V and 7 bases at J, with 11 bases between the two ends. This CDR3 region has 11 residues.

V is TRBV4-1 and J is TRBJ2-2; D gene ambiguous. The V and J ends lost 4 bases and 6 bases respectively, with 12 bases between them. The germline V gene has CDR1 MGHRA and CDR2 YSYEKL. This CDR3 is built from 14 residues. The CDR3 bases are TGCGCCAGCAGCCCCTCCTCCCGATCCGGGGAGCTGTTTTTT. Translating it yields CASSPSSRSGELFF.

This chain links TRBV7-6 with TRBJ1-4; D is unclear. The germline CDR1 and CDR2 sequences are SGHVS and FNYEAQ. V lost 1 base and J lost 16, with 13 bases in between. This CDR3 is built from 12 residues. The CDR3 region is CASSLGPPRGFF. DNA for the CDR3: TGTGCCAGCAGCTTAGGTCCCCCCCGGGGGTTTTTT.

J is TRBJ2-3 and V is TRBV2, with no clear D. The CDR3 extends over 14 amino acids. The germline gives CDR1 SNHLY, CDR2 FYNNEI. The V end lost 3 bases, the J end lost 0 bases, and 7 bases lay between the germline ends. The CDR3 loop is CASSDLQSTDTQYF. CDR3 DNA sequence: TGTGCCAGCAGTGATCTACAGAGCACAGATACGCAGTATTTT.

The chain employs TRBV2 and TRBJ1-5; D ambiguous. The CDR3 is 15 residues long. The germline CDR1 and CDR2 sequences are SNHLY and FYNNEI. V was shortened by 8 bases and J by 0 bases, with 14 bases between the two germline ends. CDR3 residues: CASGEQTSSNQPQHF. For the CDR3, the DNA is TGTGCCAGCGGGGAACAGACCTCTAGCAATCAGCCCCAGCATTTT.

On this clone itself: Additional DNA sequences in this sample encode the identical CDR3. The chain couples TRBV7-9 to TRBJ2-3; D unresolved. V was cut by 5 bases and J by 4 bases, with 10 bases left in between. The CDR3 is 13 amino acids. Germline CDR1 is SEHNR and CDR2 is FQNEAQ (reference sequence). As DNA, the CDR3 is TGTGCCAGCAGCCCCCGAGGACCAGATACGCAGTATTTT. Its protein product is CASSPRGPDTQYF.

V and J are TRBV6-4 and TRBJ1-1; D gene ambiguous. Germline CDR1 is MRHNA and CDR2 is SNTAGT. The CDR3 runs 13 residues. The ends were cut back, 5 bases at V and 5 bases at J, with 12 bases in the middle. CDR3 protein: CASSTEFYTEAFF. Here the CDR3 DNA reads TGTGCCAGCAGTACGGAGTTTTATACTGAAGCTTTCTTT.

The V and J genes are TRBV30 and TRBJ1-1; D may be TRBD1 (5 bases). There are 16 residues in the CDR3. CDR1 and CDR2 (germline): GTSNPN, SVGIG (reference sequence). V lost 3 bases, J lost 6 bases, and 23 bases lay in between. The CDR3 reads CAWSRYPGTTFAEAFF. DNA for the CDR3: TGTGCCTGGAGCCGATACCCGGGGACGACCTTCGCTGAAGCTTTCTTT.

On this clone: A junction boundary mismatches the germline segment, possibly from a read error. The chain joins TRBV6-5 to TRBJ1-2; no firm D call. The CDR3 consists of 14 residues. Germline CDR1 MNHEY, CDR2 SVGAGI. CDR3 in DNA: TGTGCCAGCAGTAACTCCTTCCGGGGCTATGGCTACACCTTC. Protein: CASSNSFRGYGYTF.

The V and J genes are TRBV28 and TRBJ1-4, with D tentatively TRBD1 (5 bases). Germline values: CDR1 MDHEN, CDR2 SYDVKM. Between the trimmed V and J ends, which lost 6 bases and 8 bases, there was a span of 13 bases. This CDR3 has 13 residues. CDR3 amino acids: CASRWDLEEKLFF. In DNA form, the CDR3 reads TGTGCCAGCAGGTGGGACCTGGAGGAAAAACTGTTTTTT.

This chain links TRBV28 with TRBJ2-3; possible D gene TRBD2, 6 bases. Trimming took 11 bases from V and 5 from J, leaving 17 bases between them. This CDR3 has 13 residues. The germline gives CDR1 MDHEN, CDR2 SYDVKM. The CDR3 sequence is CAGRRAGGDTQYF. In DNA, the CDR3 is TGTGCCGGAAGGAGGGCCGGGGGAGATACGCAGTATTTT.